Detailed here is one T cell receptor beta chain. Its antigen remains unidentified. The CDR3 covers 13 residues. Germline V gene sequence: CDR1 SGHTA, CDR2 FQGNSA. J gave up 3 bases and V 6 bases, and 2 bases lay outside the gene matches. The data are from a study of T-cell memory formation after mild COVID-19. The study, taken as a whole, reports: The CD4+ clones that contracted clustered mainly within CM and EM, and the CD8+ clones concentrated in EMRA.

TCRdb called the 5' RACE reads again in MiXCR, with one record for every CDR3 protein. The sample records some 450,000 distinct CDR3 sequences, 15% to 25% being singletons. This chain connects TRBV7-2 to TRBJ2-3; 8 nucleotides match TRBD2. This TCR came from an adult woman who had mild COVID-19 (a few samples of this study predate the infection). Cell type and time point are not known. The sample consisted of PBMCs or a T cell subset sorted from them (not recorded which). CDR3 in amino acids: CASRVAGTDTQYF. For the CDR3, the DNA is TGTGCCAGCAGAGTAGCGGGGACAGATACGCAGTATTTT.